What follows are 4 T cell receptor beta chains derived from one specimen sequenced in a study of cytomegalovirus exposure and HLA in healthy donors. Vbeta (60) and Jbeta (13) primers were used in the PCR. Assay: immunoSEQ multiplex PCR; the TCRdb copy retains only in-frame clones and omits some. The data contain some 200,000 clones, approximately 82% of them seen just once; the ten biggest clones take up 0.58%. Sequencing used PBMCs. All receptors come from a middle-aged woman in good health and CMV-seronegative.

This clone was found a few times. The chain links TRBV27 to TRBJ1-6, with 7 bases that match TRBD1. V was pared by 7 bases and J by 9 bases, with 6 bases of the junction left unmatched. The length of the CDR3 is 13 residues. Germline V gives CDR1 MNHEY, CDR2 SMNVEV (reference sequence). CDR3 sequence reads: CASTIGGGSPLHF. CDR3 in DNA: TGTGCCAGCACCATAGGGGGCGGTTCACCCCTCCACTTT.

This clone was seen a single time. The CDR3 is CASSPVRLNTEAFF. In DNA form, the CDR3 reads TGTGCCAGCAGCCCGGTCCGGTTGAACACTGAAGCTTTCTTT. The chain couples TRBV6-1 to TRBJ1-1; D uncertain. V was trimmed by 6 bases and J by 0 bases, leaving 11 bases between them. This CDR3 comprises 14 residues. Germline CDR1 reads MNHNS; CDR2 reads SASEGT.

This chain connects TRBV6-5 to TRBJ1-6; D not resolved. V shed 10 bases and J shed 5 bases, with 15 bases lying between them. CDR3 length: 14 residues. Germline V gene data show CDR1 as MNHEY and CDR2 as SVGAGI. CDR3 residues: CAIREGRHNSPLHF. Here the CDR3 DNA reads TGTGCCATAAGGGAGGGCCGGCATAATTCACCCCTCCACTTT.

This clone was seen only once. The genes are TRBV5-1 and TRBJ2-5, with D possibly TRBD2 on 6 matching bases. Trimming cost V 2 bases and J 2 bases, with 7 bases left between them. Germline CDR1 reads SGHRS; CDR2 reads YFSETQ. CDR3 length: 13 residues. CDR3 amino acids: CASSFGGQETQYF. CDR3 bases: TGCGCCAGCAGCTTTGGGGGGCAAGAGACCCAGTACTTC.